This T cell receptor (beta chain) appears in the sequencing data of a study of blood T cell repertoires in COVID-19. TCRdb's table, derived via immunoSEQ multiplex PCR, lists solely in-frame clones and lacks some. Among more than 75,000 clones listed, around 89% were seen once. This CDR3 has 16 amino acids. Germline CDR1 SGHTA, CDR2 FQGNSA. V lost 4 bases and J lost 1; bases outside the gene matches: 9. The clonotype originates from a woman older than 75 with active COVID-19. The material sequenced was peripheral blood. This chain connects TRBV7-2 to TRBJ2-5; 7 bases are shared with TRBD2. The CDR3 region has the DNA TGTGCCAGCAGCTCCCTGGCTGGCGGGGGCCAAGAGACCCAGTACTTC. Its translation: CASSSLAGGGQETQYF. The entire variable domain, with the rest obtained from reference TRBV7-2 and TRBJ2-5, is as follows: GAGVSQSPSNKVTEKGKDVELRCDPISGHTALYWYRQSLGQGLEFLIYFQGNSAPDKSGLPSDRFSAERTGGSVSTLTIQRTQQEDSAVYLCASSSLAGGGQETQYFGPGTRLLVL.